This is a list of T cell receptor beta chains from one sample in a study of molecular identifiers for immune sequencing clone quantification. TCRdb re-derived calls from the PCR reads in MiXCR, one entry per CDR3 protein. The top ten hold over 8% of the sample, which has 100,000 or so distinct CDR3 sequences, about 35% seen once. Material: naive CD8+ T cells from blood, with Jurkat cell RNA spiked in. All receptors derive from a human donor in good health. Some libraries in this study had Jurkat cell RNA spiked in. The CDR3 runs from the conserved cysteine through the conserved F or W.

cdr3_length | v_call | cdr3_aa
16 | TRBV4-3 | CASSQGGLYYNSPLHF
16 | TRBV7-9 | CASSSPSGRLTDTEYF
16 | TRBV6-2/TRBV6-3 | CASKAPLAGGYNEQFF
14 | TRBV5-1 | CASSLWTSGGEQYF
15 | TRBV18 | CASSQLENVTDTQYF
16 | TRBV4-1 | CASSQERAGVLNEQFF
13 | TRBV19 | CASSMAQQYEQYF
16 | TRBV15 | CATSRAGTTSNQPQHF
12 | TRBV27 | CASSSGFHTQYF
16 | TRBV5-3 | CARSLARGLMNTEAFF
13 | TRBV7-8 | CASSLAHLYEQYF
14 | TRBV12-3/TRBV12-4 | CASSFYRPQETQYF
11 | TRBV18 | CASSPEYEQYF
17 | TRBV9 | CASSAPHSGNGADTQYF
15 | TRBV4-3 | CASSPGTGSPGELFF
15 | TRBV5-1 | CASSLVSGFFTEAFF
14 | TRBV7-2 | CASSLAGSQDTQYF
16 | TRBV20-1 | CSATSPSQGPAETQYF
15 | TRBV13 | CASLPEGPGEDTQYF
15 | TRBV7-6 | CASSPTSALYIEQFF
13 | TRBV28 | CASRTDTYYGYTF
12 | TRBV9 | CASSGADEKLFF
17 | TRBV12-3/TRBV12-4 | CASSSFFSGPSTDTQYF
13 | TRBV10-3 | CAISESDSYEQYF
17 | TRBV7-9 | CASSRLALTPSTDTQYF
18 | TRBV5-1 | CASSTGQAGGKGADTQYF
15 | TRBV20-1 | CSARPWPGLGDEQYF
13 | TRBV28 | CASSTTADFEQYF
14 | TRBV28 | CASRDTSSTDTQYF
14 | TRBV28 | CASSSLADTYEQYF
15 | TRBV19 | CANSIFRGFNSPLHF
17 | TRBV6-2/TRBV6-3 | CASSSPGLAGYTGELFF
15 | TRBV27 | CASSPIPKAKNIQYF
17 | TRBV9 | CASSVARDSITPYGYTF
15 | TRBV7-9 | CASSPYKQKNTEAFF
16 | TRBV6-2/TRBV6-3 | CASSLGTSANTDTQYF
14 | TRBV10-3 | CAISESRGGTEAFF
15 | TRBV7-8 | CASSPTVGRTYEQYF
15 | TRBV11-1 | CASSYLTGREETQYF
17 | TRBV29-1 | CCVALFGGTGLAGELFF
15 | TRBV28 | CASSLGGGSVDTQYF
10 | TRBV12-3/TRBV12-4 | CASRGAEAFF
15 | TRBV18 | CASSDRDHPYNEQFF